Sequencing of this T cell receptor beta chain was carried out in a study of blood T cell repertoires in COVID-19. Study details: COVID-19 samples from acute and convalescent phases originated in the United States, Italy and Spain. The analysed material was cDNA or gDNA that came from T cells, B-cell-depleted T cells, or PBMCs.

The germline V and J ends were trimmed by 1 base and 3 bases, with 9 bases remaining between them. CDR1 MNHEY and CDR2 SMNVEV come from the germline V gene (reference sequence). The CDR3 is made up of 14 amino acids. Authors' analysis steps: Amplification with reference gene primers provided the estimates of nucleated cell counts. The assay was immunoSEQ multiplex PCR, and TCRdb's table has in-frame clones only and misses some. V and J calls plus clone size are reproduced from that table; the DNA served to infer D and trimming. The profile shows around 200,000 clones, about 78% of them singletons. The V gene is TRBV27, the J gene TRBJ1-1; tentatively, D is TRBD1 (5 bases). The TCR was taken from a woman aged 70 to 79 with acute or convalescent COVID-19. What was sequenced was peripheral blood. The CDR3 protein is CASSLYRWDTEAFF. Written as DNA, the CDR3 is TGTGCCAGCAGTTTATACAGGTGGGACACTGAAGCTTTCTTT.